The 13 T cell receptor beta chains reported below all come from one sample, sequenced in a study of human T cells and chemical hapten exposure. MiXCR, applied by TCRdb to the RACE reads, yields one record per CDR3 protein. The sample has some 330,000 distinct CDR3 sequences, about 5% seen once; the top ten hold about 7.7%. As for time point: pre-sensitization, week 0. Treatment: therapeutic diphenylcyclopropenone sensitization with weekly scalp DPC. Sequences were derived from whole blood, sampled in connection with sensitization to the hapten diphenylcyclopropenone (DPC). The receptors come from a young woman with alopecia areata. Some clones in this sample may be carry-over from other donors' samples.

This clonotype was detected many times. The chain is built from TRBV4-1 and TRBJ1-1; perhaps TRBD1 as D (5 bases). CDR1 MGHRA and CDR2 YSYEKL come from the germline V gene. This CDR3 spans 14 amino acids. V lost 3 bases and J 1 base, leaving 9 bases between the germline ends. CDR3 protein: CASSQTTGNTEAFF. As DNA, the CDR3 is TGCGCCAGCAGCCAGACTACAGGGAACACTGAAGCTTTCTTT.

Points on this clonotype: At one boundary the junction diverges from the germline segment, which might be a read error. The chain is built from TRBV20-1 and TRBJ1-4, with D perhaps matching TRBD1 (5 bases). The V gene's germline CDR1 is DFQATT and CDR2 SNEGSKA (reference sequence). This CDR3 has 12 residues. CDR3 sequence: CSARRLQGAVIF. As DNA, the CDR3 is TGCAGTGCTAGGCGCTTGCAGGGAGCGGTGATTTTT.

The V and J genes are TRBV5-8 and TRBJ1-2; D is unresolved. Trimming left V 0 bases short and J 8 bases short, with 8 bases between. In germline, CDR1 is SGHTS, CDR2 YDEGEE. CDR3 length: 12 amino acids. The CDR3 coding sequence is TGTGCCAGCAGCTTGGAAGAGTACGGCTACACCTTC. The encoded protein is CASSLEEYGYTF. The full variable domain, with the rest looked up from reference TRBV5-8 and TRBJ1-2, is EAGVTQSPTHLIKTRGQQATLRCSPISGHTSVYWYQQALGLGLQFLLWYDEGEERNRGNFPPRFSGRQFPNYSSELNVNALELEDSALYLCASSLEEYGYTFGSGTRLTVV.

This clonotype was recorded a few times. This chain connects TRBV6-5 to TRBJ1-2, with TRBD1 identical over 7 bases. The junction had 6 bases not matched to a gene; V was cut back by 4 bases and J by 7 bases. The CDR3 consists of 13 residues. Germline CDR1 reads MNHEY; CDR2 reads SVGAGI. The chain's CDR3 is CASSSQGKSGYTF. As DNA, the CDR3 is TGTGCCAGCAGTTCACAGGGGAAGAGTGGCTACACCTTC.

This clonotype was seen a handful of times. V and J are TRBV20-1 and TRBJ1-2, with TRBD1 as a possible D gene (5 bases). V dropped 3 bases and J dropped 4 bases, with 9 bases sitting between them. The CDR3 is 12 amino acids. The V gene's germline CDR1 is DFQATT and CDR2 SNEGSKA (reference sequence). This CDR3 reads CSARDTSYGYTF. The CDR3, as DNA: TGCAGTGCTAGGGACACCAGCTATGGCTACACCTTC.

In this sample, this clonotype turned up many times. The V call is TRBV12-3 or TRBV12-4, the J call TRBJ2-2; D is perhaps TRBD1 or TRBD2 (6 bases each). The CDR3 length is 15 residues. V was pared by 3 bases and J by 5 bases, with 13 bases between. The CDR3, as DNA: TGTGCCAGCAGTTTTGCACAGGGAGGAACCGGGGAGCTGTTTTTT. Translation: CASSFAQGGTGELFF.

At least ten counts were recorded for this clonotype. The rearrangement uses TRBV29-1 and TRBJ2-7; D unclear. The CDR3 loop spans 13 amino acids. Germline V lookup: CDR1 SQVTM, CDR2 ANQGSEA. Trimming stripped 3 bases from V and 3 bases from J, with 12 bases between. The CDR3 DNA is TGCAGCGTTGAGCCTGGGTCCCTCTACGAGCAGTACTTC. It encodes CSVEPGSLYEQYF.

In DNA, the CDR3 is TGTGCCAGCTCACTGGACAGGGGGGCCTTTTACGAGCAGTACTTC. It yields the protein CASSLDRGAFYEQYF. J is TRBJ2-7 and V is TRBV18; 10 nucleotides line up with TRBD1. Germline-derived CDR1 and CDR2 are KGHSH and LQKENI. With 4 bases clipped from V and 4 bases from J, the junction kept 7 bases outside the gene matches. The CDR3 length is 15 residues.

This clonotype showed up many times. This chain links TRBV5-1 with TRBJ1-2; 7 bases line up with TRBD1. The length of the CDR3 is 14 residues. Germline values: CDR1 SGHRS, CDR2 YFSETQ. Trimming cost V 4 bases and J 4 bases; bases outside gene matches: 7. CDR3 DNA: TGCGCCAGCAGCGGGCAGGGGGGAAGCTATGGCTACACCTTC. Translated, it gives CASSGQGGSYGYTF. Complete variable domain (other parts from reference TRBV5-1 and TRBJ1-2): KAGVTQTPRYLIKTRGQQVTLSCSPISGHRSVSWYQQTPGQGLQFLFEYFSETQRNKGNFPGRFSGRQFSNSRSEMNVSTLELGDSALYLCASSGQGGSYGYTFGSGTRLTVV.

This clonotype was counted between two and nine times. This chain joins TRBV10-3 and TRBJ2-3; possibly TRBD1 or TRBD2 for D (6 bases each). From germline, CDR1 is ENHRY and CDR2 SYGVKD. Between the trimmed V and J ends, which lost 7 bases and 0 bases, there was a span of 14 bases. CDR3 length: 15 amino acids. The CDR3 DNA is TGTGCCATCAAAGAACGGGGGCCTAGCACAGATACGCAGTATTTT. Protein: CAIKERGPSTDTQYF.

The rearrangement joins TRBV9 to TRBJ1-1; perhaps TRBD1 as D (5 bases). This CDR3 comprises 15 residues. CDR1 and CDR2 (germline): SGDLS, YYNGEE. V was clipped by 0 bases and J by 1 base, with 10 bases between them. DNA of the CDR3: TGTGCCAGCAGCGTAGTGCCGGGGCCGAACACTGAAGCTTTCTTT. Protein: CASSVVPGPNTEAFF.

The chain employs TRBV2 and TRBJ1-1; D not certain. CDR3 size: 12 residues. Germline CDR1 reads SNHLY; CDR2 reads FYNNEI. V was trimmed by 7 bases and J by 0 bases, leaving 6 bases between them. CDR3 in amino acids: CASTHVNTEAFF. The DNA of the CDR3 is TGTGCCAGCACACACGTGAACACTGAAGCTTTCTTT.

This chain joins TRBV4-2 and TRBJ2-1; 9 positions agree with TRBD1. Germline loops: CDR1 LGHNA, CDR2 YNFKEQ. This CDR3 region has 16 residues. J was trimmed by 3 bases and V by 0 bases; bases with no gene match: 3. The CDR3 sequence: CASSQEQGASYNEQFF. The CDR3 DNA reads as TGTGCCAGCAGCCAAGAACAGGGGGCAAGCTACAATGAGCAGTTCTTC.